This T cell receptor beta chain was identified during a study of blood T cell repertoires in COVID-19. Using immunoSEQ multiplex PCR, the repertoire was profiled, and TCRdb retains in-frame clones only, with some absent. Counted here are more than 95,000 clones, around 80% occurring once; the ten biggest clones make up 7% to 9.5%. Losses at the gene ends were 4 bases for V and 5 bases for J; bases not matched to a gene: 7. The CDR3 totals 15 residues. Germline values: CDR1 SGHRS, CDR2 YFSETQ. The material sequenced was peripheral blood. This chain joins TRBV5-1 and TRBJ2-1; 9 bases agree with TRBD2. The receptor comes from a man between 65 and 79 years old with active or convalescent COVID-19. The DNA of the CDR3 is TGCGCCAGCAGCGCCATAGCGGGAGTTGACAATGAGCAGTTCTTC. It specifies CASSAIAGVDNEQFF.